Listed here is a single T cell receptor (beta chain). Antigen specificity is unknown. This entry is derived from a study of OX40 agonist ivuxolimab in advanced cancers. The overall study: Dose-escalation cases comprised hepatocellular carcinoma, melanoma, renal cell or head and neck cancer.

Generated by immunoSEQ multiplex PCR, the TCRdb table keeps only in-frame clones and is missing some. The sample yields tens of thousands of clones, approximately 90% seen once. Whole-study results and caveats: On average, a greater number of expanded clones characterised CD8+ T cells relative to CD4+.

The CDR3 totals 14 residues. Germline V gene sequence: CDR1 SGHTA, CDR2 FQGNSA. The V gene lost 4 bases and the J gene lost 5 bases, with 12 bases spanning the gap. This rearrangement joins TRBV7-2 to TRBJ2-1, with a weak D call TRBD2 (6 bases). Sample: CD4+ or CD8+ T cells sorted from blood, taken in a trial of the OX40 agonist ivuxolimab. This clonotype was obtained from an adult with an advanced solid tumor such as melanoma, head and neck, liver or kidney cancer. The CDR3 DNA follows: TGTGCCAGCAGCTCGGGGGTGGTTGACAATGAGCAGTTCTTC. It is translated as CASSSGVVDNEQFF.